This T cell receptor beta chain was sequenced for a study of spatial heterogeneity in lung cancer. V lost 3 bases and J 10 bases, leaving 12 bases between the germline ends. The CDR3 has 13 amino acids. This clonotype was observed many times. Time point given: blood at routine non-recurrence follow-up after resection. Material for sequencing was whole RNA from tumor, nontumor lung or frozen PBMC, left unsorted. Unique molecular identifiers, one per molecule, were present on every TCR cDNA molecule. MiXCR, run by TCRdb on the 5' RACE reads, gives a single entry per CDR3 protein. Found here are over 35,000 distinct CDR3 sequences, 10% to 13% of them singletons; the top ten hold 15% to 20%.

The rearrangement links TRBV12-3 or TRBV12-4 to TRBJ1-4; the D gene is possibly TRBD1 (5 bases). Source: PBMCs, taken at follow-up. This clonotype was obtained from a female donor with early-stage non-small cell lung cancer. CDR3 region: CASSFHGGGKLFF. The CDR3 nucleotides are TGTGCCAGCAGTTTTCACGGGGGAGGAAAACTGTTTTTT.